This note documents a single TCR beta chain sequence. Seattle patients were enrolled while actively infected and followed longitudinally. The CDR3 is 15 residues long. This specimen comes from a study of blood T cell repertoires in COVID-19. The wider study: Collection of acute and convalescent COVID-19 samples took place in the United States, Italy and Spain. PBMCs, B-cell-depleted T cells, or T cells provided the cDNA or gDNA that made up the material.

Authors' data handling: Scientists estimated how many nucleated cells there were by amplifying reference gene primers. The data were produced by immunoSEQ multiplex PCR, yet TCRdb's version contains in-frame clones alone and is incomplete. V, J and clone size derive from that table, while D and trimming were established from the DNA sequence. Of tens of thousands of clones in the sample, around nine tenths were seen once. The sequence was obtained from a man aged 35 to 55 with COVID-19, enrolled during active disease. The chain couples TRBV21-1 to TRBJ1-2. TRBV21-1 represents a pseudogene. Sample: peripheral blood. CDR3 DNA sequence: TGTGCCAGCAGCAAAGTGGGAGGGCGAGGCTATGGCTACACCTTC. Translation: CASSKVGGRGYGYTF.